The clone carrying this T cell receptor beta chain was detected only a few times. No antigen is known for it. This entry is derived from a study of T cells after yellow fever vaccination. Study-level results: It was the secondary response that reached its peak faster, day 5 versus 15, but it was weaker. Clonotypes appearing in both CD4 and CD8 compartments existed, and their share was small. Subsequent booster samples again held most clones from primary vaccination (just under 98% CD4, approximately 85% CD8).

Trimming removed 2 bases from V and 2 bases from J, with 10 bases in between. Germline CDR1 and CDR2: MNHEY and SVGAGI. This CDR3 region has 14 residues. Production of TCR cDNA was by 5'RACE template switching, which also added a universal primer site and UMIs. TCRdb recomputed calls from the 5' RACE reads with MiXCR, one row per CDR3 protein. The sample yields over 300,000 distinct CDR3 sequences, 6.5% to 8.5% seen once. The sequence came from a man aged 18 to 35 who received the YFV17D yellow fever vaccine. The gene calls are TRBV6-5 and TRBJ2-7, with unresolved D. The starting material was PBMCs, obtained 35 to 50 days after the first yellow fever vaccination. The chain's CDR3 is CASSYGPGPYEQYF. CDR3 in DNA: TGTGCCAGCAGTTACGGGCCGGGCCCCTACGAGCAGTACTTC.